The entry that follows covers one T cell receptor (beta chain) sequence. Sequencing was performed with immunoSEQ multiplex PCR; in TCRdb, only in-frame clones are kept and a portion is missing. The sample lists approximately 100,000 clones; approximately 90% were seen once. Trimming removed 4 bases from V and 1 base from J; junction bases left unmatched: 8. CDR3 length: 16 amino acids. Per the germline V gene, CDR1 is SGHTS and CDR2 is YDEGEE. This sample was taken from a study of control samples from healthy donors and cancer patients. The rearrangement links TRBV5-8 to TRBJ2-3; TRBD2 matches 8 bases. The sequencing input was blood. This clonotype was sampled from a woman between 45 and 60 years old in good health. The CDR3 reads CASSAGMTSGTDTQYF. The CDR3 region has the DNA TGTGCCAGCAGCGCGGGAATGACTAGCGGCACAGATACGCAGTATTTT.